The source of this T cell receptor beta chain is a study of identical twins. CDR3 length: 16 amino acids. The germline gives CDR1 SEHNR, CDR2 FQNEAQ (reference sequence). V was cut by 3 bases and J by 1 base, with 14 bases left in between. Via MiXCR, TCRdb re-called the 5' RACE reads, giving one row per CDR3 protein. The sample consists of some 790,000 distinct CDR3 sequences, roughly 18% of them appearing once. In addition, the sample was reused for a study of T cells expressing NK-cell markers.

The sequencing input was PBMCs. This clonotype was sampled from a woman under 30 in good health. V usage is TRBV7-9 and J usage is TRBJ2-3, with D perhaps given as TRBD1 or TRBD2 (5 bases each). In nucleotides, the CDR3 is TGTGCCAGCAGCTTCTTGAGAGGGGTAGGCACAGATACGCAGTATTTT. It yields the protein CASSFLRGVGTDTQYF.